This TCR beta chain appears in the sequencing data of a study of cytomegalovirus exposure and HLA in healthy donors. Study at large: Out of 398 genotyped donors, less than 90% belonged to the Caucasian-associated ancestry cluster.

PCR used 60 Vbeta primers and 13 Jbeta primers. Using immunoSEQ multiplex PCR, the repertoire was profiled, and TCRdb retains in-frame clones only, with some absent. The sample records around 190,000 clones, around 84% being singletons. V was clipped by 4 bases and J by 3 bases, with 13 bases between them. The CDR3 extends over 15 amino acids. Per the germline V gene, CDR1 is SGHRS and CDR2 is YFSETQ. The rearrangement uses TRBV5-1 and TRBJ1-4; no definite D call. The TCR was taken from a woman in her late teens or twenties in good health and CMV-seronegative. Sample: PBMCs. CDR3 nucleotide sequence: TGCGCCAGCAGCATCGTTGGGGAGGCTAATGAAAAACTGTTTTTT. It encodes CASSIVGEANEKLFF.